The next 17 T cell receptor beta chains were all read from a single sample in a study of cytomegalovirus exposure and HLA in healthy donors. The PCR was carried out with 60 Vbeta primers and 13 Jbeta primers. Only in-frame clones appear in the TCRdb table, and some are missing; sequencing was by immunoSEQ multiplex PCR. The repertoire holds 220,000 or so clones, with approximately 78% as singletons. Sequenced sample: PBMCs. The receptors were gathered from a woman in her thirties or forties in good health and CMV-seronegative.

The chain recombines TRBV27 with TRBJ2-7; the D gene is possibly TRBD2 (5 bases). The germline gives CDR1 MNHEY, CDR2 SMNVEV (reference sequence). V lost 0 bases, J lost 3 bases, and 6 bases lay in between. CDR3 length: 13 residues. The CDR3 DNA is TGTGCCAGCAGTTTATCCGGGGACTACGAGCAGTACTTC. This translates into CASSLSGDYEQYF.

This chain's CDR3 is CASSYNGLRGSRYNSPLHF. The CDR3 DNA sequence: TGTGCCAGCAGCTACAATGGCCTCAGGGGGTCGCGCTATAATTCACCCCTCCACTTT. V is TRBV7-2 and J is TRBJ1-6; 7 bases line up with TRBD1. CDR3 size: 19 residues. The germline CDR1 and CDR2 sequences are SGHTA and FQGNSA. V dropped 4 bases and J dropped 3; count of bases not matched to a gene: 15.

This clone has only one observation. V usage is TRBV7-2 and J usage is TRBJ1-3; D is unresolved. The CDR3 totals 17 residues. Trimming removed 1 base from V and 2 bases from J, with 15 bases in between. Germline V gene sequence: CDR1 SGHTA, CDR2 FQGNSA. In DNA, the CDR3 is TGTGCCAGCAGCTTAGTCTTGGGCTCGTGGACTGGAAACACCATATATTTT. Translating it yields CASSLVLGSWTGNTIYF.

This clone was detected a few times. The V and J genes are TRBV18 and TRBJ1-4; maybe TRBD1 (5 bases). In germline, CDR1 is KGHSH, CDR2 LQKENI. The CDR3 is 13 residues long. Trimming removed 6 bases from V and 8 bases from J, with 13 bases in between. CDR3 bases: TGTGCCAGCTCGCAGGGCTTTGGAGAAAAACTGTTTTTT. As protein: CASSQGFGEKLFF. The full variable domain, its missing parts supplied by reference TRBV18 and TRBJ1-4, is NAGVMQNPRHLVRRRGQEARLRCSPMKGHSHVYWYRQLPEEGLKFMVYLQKENIIDESGMPKERFSAEFPKEGPSILRIQQVVRGDSAAYFCASSQGFGEKLFFGSGTQLSVL.

This clone was detected only once. The CDR3 coding sequence is TGTGCCAGCTCACCACCGTCAGGCCTTGGAAACACCATATATTTT. Protein: CASSPPSGLGNTIYF. The rearrangement uses TRBV18 and TRBJ1-3; D remains unclear. V lost 0 bases and J lost 3, with 9 bases in between. Germline CDR1 is KGHSH and CDR2 is LQKENI. There are 15 residues in the CDR3.

This chain uses TRBV2 with TRBJ2-7; tentative D call: TRBD1 (5 bases). The ends were cut back, 3 bases at V and 2 bases at J, with 14 bases in the middle. The CDR3 is 15 residues long. Germline V gene data show CDR1 as SNHLY and CDR2 as FYNNEI. The CDR3 region has the DNA TGTGCCAGCAGTGATATGGGCAGGACAACCTACGAGCAGTACTTC. It codes for CASSDMGRTTYEQYF. Supplemented by reference TRBV2 and TRBJ2-7, the full variable domain reads EPEVTQTPSHQVTQMGQEVILRCVPISNHLYFYWYRQILGQKVEFLVSFYNNEISEKSEIFDDQFSVERPDGSNFTLKIRSTKLEDSAMYFCASSDMGRTTYEQYFGPGTRLTVT.

The J gene is TRBJ1-2, the V gene TRBV25-1; D is perhaps TRBD1 (6 bases). The V gene lost 3 bases and the J gene lost 2 bases, with 10 bases spanning the gap. From germline, CDR1 is MGHDK and CDR2 SYGVNS. The CDR3 length is 14 residues. The CDR3 DNA sequence: TGTGCCAGCAGTGATTCCACAGGGAACTATGGCTACACCTTC. Translating it yields CASSDSTGNYGYTF.

V is TRBV9 and J is TRBJ1-3; 7 nucleotides agree with TRBD1. V trimming: 2 bases; J trimming: 0 bases; junction bases outside the gene matches: 2. Germline values: CDR1 SGDLS, CDR2 YYNGEE. This CDR3 comprises 15 residues. In DNA form, the CDR3 reads TGTGCCAGCAGCGTCGGGGACAGCTCTGGAAACACCATATATTTT. Translation gives CASSVGDSSGNTIYF.

The rearrangement joins TRBV30 to TRBJ1-2; tentative D call: TRBD1 (5 bases). This CDR3 has 13 amino acids. CDR1 and CDR2 (germline): GTSNPN, SVGIG (reference sequence). The ends were cut back, 2 bases at V and 8 bases at J, with 15 bases in the middle. The CDR3, as DNA: TGTGCCTGGAGTCCCCTTCGCTCAGGGGGCTACACCTTC. Protein product: CAWSPLRSGGYTF.

This chain joins TRBV27 and TRBJ2-7, with TRBD2 as a possible D gene (5 bases). Germline-derived CDR1 and CDR2 are MNHEY and SMNVEV (reference sequence). The CDR3 length is 14 residues. V was shortened by 2 bases and J by 3 bases, with 11 bases between the two germline ends. This CDR3 reads CASSLRGSGYEQYF. DNA for the CDR3: TGTGCCAGCAGTTTAAGAGGGTCCGGCTACGAGCAGTACTTC.

The CDR3 region is CASSASSRRDGYTF. CDR3 DNA: TGTGCCAGCAGTGCCTCTTCAAGGAGGGATGGCTACACCTTC. The chain carries TRBV6-5 and TRBJ1-2; D not resolved. V lost 5 bases and J 6 bases, leaving 16 bases between the germline ends. Germline V gene lookup returns CDR1 MNHEY and CDR2 SVGAGI. CDR3 length: 14 residues.

The CDR3 region is CAIKQRTSGGSYEQYF. The DNA of the CDR3 is TGTGCCATAAAACAGAGGACTAGCGGAGGCTCCTACGAGCAGTACTTC. The chain employs TRBV7-9 and TRBJ2-7; 10 bases agree with TRBD2. Germline CDR1 and CDR2: SEHNR and FQNEAQ (reference sequence). The CDR3 has 16 residues. With 10 bases clipped from V and 0 bases from J, the junction kept 12 bases outside the gene matches.

This chain uses TRBV6-4 with TRBJ2-1, with 9 bases that match TRBD2. V trimming: 5 bases; J trimming: 3 bases; junction bases outside the gene matches: 2. CDR3 size: 14 residues. Per the germline V gene, CDR1 is MRHNA and CDR2 is SNTAGT. DNA of the CDR3: TGTGCCAGCAGTCAAGCGGGAGGCTACAATGAGCAGTTCTTC. Translation gives CASSQAGGYNEQFF.

The rearrangement uses TRBV19 and TRBJ2-1, with a possible D match to TRBD1 (5 bases). Germline V gene data show CDR1 as LNHDA and CDR2 as SQIVND (reference sequence). The CDR3 runs 15 residues. V was shortened by 10 bases and J by 1 base, with 17 bases between the two germline ends. CDR3 in amino acids: CATRQGGRSYNEQFF. CDR3 DNA: TGTGCCACCCGGCAGGGCGGTCGTTCCTACAATGAGCAGTTCTTC. Variable domain in full (rest from reference TRBV19 and TRBJ2-1): DGGITQSPKYLFRKEGQNVTLSCEQNLNHDAMYWYRQDPGQGLRLIYYSQIVNDFQKGDIAEGYSVSREKKESFPLTVTSAQKNPTAFYLCATRQGGRSYNEQFFGPGTRLTVL.

The J gene is TRBJ1-2, the V gene TRBV7-2, with D possibly TRBD1 on 5 matching bases. Germline loops: CDR1 SGHTA, CDR2 FQGNSA. Trimming left V 0 bases short and J 4 bases short, with 18 bases between. The length of the CDR3 is 17 residues. The CDR3 DNA is TGTGCCAGCAGCTTAGCCAGCGGGGGGGGAGAAGGCTATGGCTACACCTTC. Amino acids: CASSLASGGGEGYGYTF.

The V and J genes are TRBV11-2 and TRBJ2-7, with D perhaps matching TRBD1 (5 bases). V was pared by 1 base and J by 3 bases, with 16 bases between. In germline, CDR1 is SGHAT, CDR2 FQNNGV. The length of the CDR3 is 16 residues. The CDR3 DNA is TGTGCCAGCAGCTTAGTCCCCGCAGGGCTTTACTACGAGCAGTACTTC. Its translation: CASSLVPAGLYYEQYF.

The V call is TRBV6-4, the J call TRBJ2-3, with TRBD2 matching 9 bases. Germline CDR1 MRHNA, CDR2 SNTAGT. CDR3 length equals 15 residues. V was pared by 5 bases and J by 1 base, with 4 bases of the junction left unmatched. The CDR3 DNA is TGTGCCAGCAGTATTAGCGGGAGCGGCACAGATACGCAGTATTTT. This gives the protein CASSISGSGTDTQYF.